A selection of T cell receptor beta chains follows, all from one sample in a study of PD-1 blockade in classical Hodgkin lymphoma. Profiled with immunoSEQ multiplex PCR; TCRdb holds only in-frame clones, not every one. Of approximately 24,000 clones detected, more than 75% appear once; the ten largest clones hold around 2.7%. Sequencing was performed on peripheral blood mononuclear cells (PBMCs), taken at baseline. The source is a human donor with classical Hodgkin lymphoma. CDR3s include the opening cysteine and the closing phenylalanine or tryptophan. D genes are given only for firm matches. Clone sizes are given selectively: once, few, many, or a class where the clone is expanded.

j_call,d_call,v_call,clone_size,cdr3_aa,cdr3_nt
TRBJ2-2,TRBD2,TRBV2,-,CASSRLAGANTGELFF,TGTGCCAGCAGCCGACTAGCGGGGGCGAACACCGGGGAGCTGTTTTTT
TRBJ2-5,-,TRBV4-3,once,CASSQDNRVGETQYF,TGCGCCAGCAGCCAAGACAACAGGGTAGGAGAGACCCAGTACTTC
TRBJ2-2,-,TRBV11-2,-,CASSFPGLSSGELFF,TGTGCCAGCAGCTTTCCGGGTTTATCTTCCGGGGAGCTGTTTTTT
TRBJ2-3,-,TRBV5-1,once,CASSREARTTDTQYF,TGCGCCAGCTCGCGGGAAGCCCGCACCACAGATACGCAGTATTTT
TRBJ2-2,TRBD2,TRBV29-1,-,CSVSGTSLGELFF,TGCAGCGTATCCGGGACTAGCCTCGGGGAGCTGTTTTTT
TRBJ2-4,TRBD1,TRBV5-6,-,CASSWTGLGENIQYF,TGTGCCAGCAGCTGGACAGGGTTGGGGGAAAACATTCAGTACTTC
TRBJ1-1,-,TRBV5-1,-,CASSLGGGTEAFF,TGCGCCAGCAGCTTAGGGGGTGGCACTGAAGCTTTCTTT
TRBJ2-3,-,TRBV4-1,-,CASSQVPGSDTQYF,TGCGCCAGCAGCCAAGTCCCGGGTTCGGATACGCAGTATTTT
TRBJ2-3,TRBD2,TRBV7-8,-,CASSLVSSGGGTDTQYF,TGTGCCAGCAGCTTGGTATCTAGCGGGGGGGGCACAGATACGCAGTATTTT
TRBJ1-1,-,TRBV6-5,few,CASSLHGANTEAFF,TGTGCCAGCAGCCTACATGGGGCGAACACTGAAGCTTTCTTT
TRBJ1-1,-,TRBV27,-,CASSDGQLNTEAFF,TGTGCCAGCAGTGACGGACAGCTGAACACTGAAGCTTTCTTT
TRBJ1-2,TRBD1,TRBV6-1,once,CASSGGQGASYGYTF,TGTGCCAGCAGTGGTGGACAGGGGGCCTCCTATGGCTACACCTTC
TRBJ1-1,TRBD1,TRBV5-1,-,CASSLQTGGPNTEAFF,TGCGCCAGCAGCTTGCAAACAGGGGGCCCGAACACTGAAGCTTTCTTT
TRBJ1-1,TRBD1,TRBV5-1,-,CASSFRGGMNTEAFF,TGCGCCAGCAGCTTCAGGGGGGGCATGAACACTGAAGCTTTCTTT
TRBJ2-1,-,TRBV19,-,CASTSYNEQFF,TGTGCCAGTACCTCATACAATGAGCAGTTCTTC
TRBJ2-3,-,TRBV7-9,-,CASSLGLGADTQYF,TGTGCCAGCAGCTTGGGACTGGGAGCAGATACGCAGTATTTT
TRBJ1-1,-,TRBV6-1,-,CASSRGTEAFF,TGTGCCAGCTCTAGAGGGACTGAAGCTTTCTTT
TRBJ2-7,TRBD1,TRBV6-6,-,CASSRTGTGVYEQYF,TGTGCCAGCAGCCGCACCGGGACAGGGGTCTACGAGCAGTACTTC
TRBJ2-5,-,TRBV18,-,CASSPPQETQYF,TGTGCCAGCTCACCCCCACAAGAGACCCAGTACTTC
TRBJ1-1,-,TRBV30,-,CAWSTHISLNTEAFF,TGTGCCTGGTCAACCCATATCTCCTTGAACACTGAAGCTTTCTTT